This T cell receptor (beta chain) was found in a study of T-cell memory formation after mild COVID-19. The CDR3 covers 15 residues. V was pared by 1 base and J by 4 bases, with 12 bases between. CDR1 MNHEY and CDR2 SMNVEV come from the germline V gene (reference sequence). This clonotype was counted a few times. Its antigen is as yet unknown. 5'RACE with constant-segment primers built TCRalpha and TCRbeta cDNA libraries with UMIs. TCRdb redid the calling of the 5' RACE reads with MiXCR, one entry per CDR3 protein. The sample lists hundreds of thousands of distinct CDR3 sequences, 17% occurring once. Findings and caveats of the study: Shrinking CD4+ clones resided mostly in CM and EM, and CD8+ ones in EMRA.

The sequencing sample was made of PBMCs or a T cell subset sorted from them (not recorded which). The sequence was collected from an adult woman who had mild COVID-19 (a few samples of this study predate the infection). Cell type and time point are not known. This chain links TRBV27 with TRBJ2-3; D is perhaps TRBD1 or TRBD2 (5 bases each). Here the CDR3 DNA reads TGTGCCAGCAGTTTATACGGGGCGAGCGCAGATACGCAGTATTTT. Encoded protein: CASSLYGASADTQYF.